One and the same sample provided the 2 T cell receptor beta chains below, sequenced in a study of T cells after posttransplantation cyclophosphamide. Clones were read by immunoSEQ multiplex PCR, and TCRdb kept only the in-frame ones, dropping some. This sample has 35,000 to 40,000 clones, each found more than once. Sequences were obtained from PBMCs. Receptors originate from a man aged 45-65 years in good health, CMV-negative, and a related stem cell transplant donor.

This clone was seen more than once but under ten times. Other DNA sequences from this sample encode an identical CDR3 as well. The chain recombines TRBV5-1 with TRBJ1-2; tentative D call: TRBD1 (6 bases). The CDR3 is made up of 14 amino acids. The germline gives CDR1 SGHRS, CDR2 YFSETQ. V shed 4 bases and J shed 8 bases, with 18 bases lying between them. CDR3: CASSGTTGLYGYTF. The CDR3 DNA reads as TGCGCCAGCAGCGGGACTACAGGGCTCTACGGCTACACCTTC.

This clone was counted ten times or more. The chain carries TRBV5-6 and TRBJ1-2; D is unclear. Germline V gene data show CDR1 as SGHDT and CDR2 as YYEEEE. The CDR3 has 13 amino acids. Trimming removed 4 bases at V and 6 bases at J, with 13 bases between. The CDR3 is CASSTGATNGYTF. The CDR3 DNA sequence: TGTGCCAGCAGCACCGGAGCTACAAATGGCTACACCTTC.